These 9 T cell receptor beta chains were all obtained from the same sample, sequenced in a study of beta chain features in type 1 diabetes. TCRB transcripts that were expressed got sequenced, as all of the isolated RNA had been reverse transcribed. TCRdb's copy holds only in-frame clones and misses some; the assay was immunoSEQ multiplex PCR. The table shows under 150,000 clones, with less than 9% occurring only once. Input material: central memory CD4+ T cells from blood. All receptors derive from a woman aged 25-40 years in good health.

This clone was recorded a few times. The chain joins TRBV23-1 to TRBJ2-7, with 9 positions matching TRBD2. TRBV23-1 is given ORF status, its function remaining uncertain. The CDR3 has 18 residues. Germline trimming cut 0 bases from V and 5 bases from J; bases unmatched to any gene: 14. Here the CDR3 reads CASSQSGREGRLIDEQYF. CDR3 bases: TGCGCCAGCAGTCAATCGGGGCGGGAGGGCCGATTAATTGACGAGCAGTACTTC.

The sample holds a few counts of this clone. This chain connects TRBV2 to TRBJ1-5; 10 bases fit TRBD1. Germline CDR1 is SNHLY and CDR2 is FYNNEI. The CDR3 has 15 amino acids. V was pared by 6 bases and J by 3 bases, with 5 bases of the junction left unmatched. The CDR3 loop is CASSRQGALNQPQHF. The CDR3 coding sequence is TGTGCCAGCAGCAGACAGGGGGCCCTCAATCAGCCCCAGCATTTT.

The CDR3 DNA follows: TGTGCCAGCCTTGGGACTAGCGGGTTTAGCACAGATACGCAGTATTTT. Its protein product is CASLGTSGFSTDTQYF. The chain recombines TRBV2 with TRBJ2-3, with TRBD2 matching over 12 bases. CDR1 and CDR2 (germline): SNHLY, FYNNEI. V trimming: 8 bases; J trimming: 0 bases; junction bases outside the gene matches: 6. This CDR3 comprises 16 residues.

In nucleotides, the CDR3 is TGTGCCAGCAGTGACTCGGGACAGGGAATCCAAGAGACCCAGTACTTC. Its translation: CASSDSGQGIQETQYF. The chain employs TRBV6-4 and TRBJ2-5; TRBD1 aligns across 9 bases. V shed 0 bases and J 1 base; nucleotides not matched to a gene: 3. CDR1 is MRHNA, CDR2 SNTAGT, per germline. The CDR3 length is 16 residues.

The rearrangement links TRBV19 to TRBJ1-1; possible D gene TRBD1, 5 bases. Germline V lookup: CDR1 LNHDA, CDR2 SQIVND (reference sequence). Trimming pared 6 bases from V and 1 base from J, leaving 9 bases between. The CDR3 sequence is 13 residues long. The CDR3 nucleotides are TGTGCCAGTAGAGGACAATCGAACACTGAAGCTTTCTTT. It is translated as CASRGQSNTEAFF.

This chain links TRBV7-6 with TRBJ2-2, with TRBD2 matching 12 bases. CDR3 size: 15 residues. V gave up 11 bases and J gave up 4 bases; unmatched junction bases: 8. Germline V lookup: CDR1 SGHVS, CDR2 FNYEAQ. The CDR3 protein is CAGSGLAGLTGELFF. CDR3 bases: TGTGCCGGATCCGGACTAGCGGGACTCACCGGGGAGCTGTTTTTT.

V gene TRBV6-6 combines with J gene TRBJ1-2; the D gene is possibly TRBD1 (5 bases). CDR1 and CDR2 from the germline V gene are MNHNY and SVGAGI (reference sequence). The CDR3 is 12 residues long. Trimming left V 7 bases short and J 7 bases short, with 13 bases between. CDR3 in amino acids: CASKQSGAGYTF. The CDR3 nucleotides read TGTGCCAGCAAGCAATCTGGGGCTGGCTACACCTTC.

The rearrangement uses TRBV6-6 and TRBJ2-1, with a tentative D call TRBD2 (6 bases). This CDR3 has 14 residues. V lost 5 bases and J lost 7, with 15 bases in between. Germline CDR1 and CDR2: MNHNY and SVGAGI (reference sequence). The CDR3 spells CASSETTGRNEQFF. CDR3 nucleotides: TGTGCCAGCAGTGAGACGACGGGGAGGAATGAGCAGTTCTTC.

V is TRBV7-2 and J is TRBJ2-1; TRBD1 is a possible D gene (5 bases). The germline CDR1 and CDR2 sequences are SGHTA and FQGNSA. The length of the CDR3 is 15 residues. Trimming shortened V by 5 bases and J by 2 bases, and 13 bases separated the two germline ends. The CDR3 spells CASSPRWGAYNEQFF. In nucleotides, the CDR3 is TGTGCCAGCAGCCCCCGTTGGGGCGCCTACAATGAGCAGTTCTTC.